This note documents a single T cell receptor beta chain sequence. As yet, its antigen is unknown. V lost 1 base and J 6 bases, leaving 25 bases between the germline ends. CDR3 length: 19 amino acids. The sample originates from a study of T cell repertoires in cytomegalovirus infection. The wider study: Public TCR beta signatures provided an indication of both CMV infection and a matching HLA type.

The study, taken as a whole, reports: Ex vivo, HLA-C-restricted CMV-specific TCR beta clonotypes prevailed over the rest of the response. CMV carriers having the relevant HLA were flagged by cumulative public TCR beta family frequency.

From the reads, TCRdb called clonotypes with MiXCR, one entry per CDR3 protein. The sample carries a few hundred thousand distinct CDR3 sequences, approximately 40% recorded once. The receptor comes from a human donor in good health (CMV status not recorded). Some clones in this sample may be carry-over from other donors' samples. The chain carries TRBV12-3 or TRBV12-4 and TRBJ2-1; D is possibly TRBD1 or TRBD2 (6 bases each). Sequenced here: cultured PBMCs, sampled from culture after CMV antigen stimulation. The CDR3 loop is CASSLVGGYGGVALNEQFF. In DNA, the CDR3 is TGTGCCAGCAGTTTAGTAGGGGGGTATGGTGGGGTGGCCCTCAATGAGCAGTTCTTC.